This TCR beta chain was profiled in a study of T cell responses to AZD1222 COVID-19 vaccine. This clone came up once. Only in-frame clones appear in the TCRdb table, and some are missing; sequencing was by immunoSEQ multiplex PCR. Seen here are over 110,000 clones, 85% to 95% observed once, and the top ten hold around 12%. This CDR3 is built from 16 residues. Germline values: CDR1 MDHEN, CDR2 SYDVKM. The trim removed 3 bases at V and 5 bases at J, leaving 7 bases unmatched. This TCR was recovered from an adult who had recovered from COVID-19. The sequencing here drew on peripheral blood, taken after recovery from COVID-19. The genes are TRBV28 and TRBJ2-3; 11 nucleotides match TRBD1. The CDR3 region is CASSFRTGGTKDTQYF. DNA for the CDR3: TGTGCCAGCAGTTTCCGGACAGGGGGCACGAAAGATACGCAGTATTTT.